The clone carrying this T cell receptor (beta chain) appeared many times. Germline CDR1 MNHEY, CDR2 SVGEGT. Trimming stripped 8 bases from V and 6 bases from J, with 13 bases between. The CDR3 length is 13 residues. Every TCR cDNA molecule bore a unique molecular identifier. TCRdb itself ran the 5' RACE reads through MiXCR, one entry per CDR3 protein. Of 40,000 or so distinct CDR3 sequences listed, approximately 3.1% are singletons. The sample comes from a study of spatial heterogeneity in lung cancer. Study overall: An average of more than ten raw reads was observed per unique TCR and UMI combination.

The sample's time point: sample taken at primary tumor resection. The receptor comes from a male donor with early-stage non-small cell lung cancer. The material was normal lung tissue next to the tumor, obtained at surgery. The chain uses TRBV6-2 or TRBV6-3 and TRBJ2-2, with D perhaps matching TRBD2 (5 bases). The CDR3 DNA follows: TGTGCCAGCGGTTCAGGACTTCCCGGGGAGCTGTTTTTT. Protein sequence: CASGSGLPGELFF.